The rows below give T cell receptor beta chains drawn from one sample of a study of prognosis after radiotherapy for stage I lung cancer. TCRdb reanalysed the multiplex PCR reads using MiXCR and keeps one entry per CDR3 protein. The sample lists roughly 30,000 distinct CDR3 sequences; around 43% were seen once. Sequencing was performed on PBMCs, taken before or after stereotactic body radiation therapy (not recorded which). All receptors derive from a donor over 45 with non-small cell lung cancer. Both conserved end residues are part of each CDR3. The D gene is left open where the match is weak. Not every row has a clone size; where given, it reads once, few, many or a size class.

CDR3nt: TGTGCTAGTGGCCCGGGACAGTCAAATCAGCCCCAGCATTTT; CDR3aa: CASGPGQSNQPQHF; d_gene: TRBD1; abundance: many; j_gene: TRBJ1-5; v_gene: TRBV12-5
CDR3nt: TGTGCCAGCAGCTCCGGGACACTTTCCTACGAGCAGTACTTC; CDR3aa: CASSSGTLSYEQYF; d_gene: -; abundance: many; j_gene: TRBJ2-7; v_gene: TRBV11-3
CDR3nt: TGTGCCAGCAGCTCCCTTCGCTCGGCTGAGCAGTTCTTC; CDR3aa: CASSSLRSAEQFF; d_gene: -; abundance: medium-sized; j_gene: TRBJ2-1; v_gene: TRBV12-3/TRBV12-4
CDR3nt: TGTGCCGGAAGACAGGGTAGCACAGATACGCAGTATTTT; CDR3aa: CAGRQGSTDTQYF; d_gene: TRBD1; abundance: many; j_gene: TRBJ2-3; v_gene: TRBV7-9
CDR3nt: TGTGCCAGCAGCCAAGTTGGGGGGGGGGGGCGCTTCTATGGCTACACCTTC; CDR3aa: CASSQVGGGGRFYGYTF; d_gene: -; abundance: many; j_gene: TRBJ1-2; v_gene: TRBV4-2
CDR3nt: TGTGCCAGCATCTTCAGTTCGGGACTTGGCGAGCAGTTCTTC; CDR3aa: CASIFSSGLGEQFF; d_gene: -; abundance: -; j_gene: TRBJ2-1; v_gene: TRBV28
CDR3nt: TGTGCCAGCAGCTTAGAGGTGACGCAACAAGAGACCCAGTACTTC; CDR3aa: CASSLEVTQQETQYF; d_gene: -; abundance: -; j_gene: TRBJ2-5; v_gene: TRBV11-2
CDR3nt: TGTGTCAGCAGCCTGGGAGCTGGTTTGGGAAATGAGCAGTTCTTC; CDR3aa: CVSSLGAGLGNEQFF; d_gene: -; abundance: -; j_gene: TRBJ2-1; v_gene: TRBV7-9
CDR3nt: TGTGCCAGCAGCTTAGACTCTGAAGCGTACAATGAGCAGTTCTTC; CDR3aa: CASSLDSEAYNEQFF; d_gene: -; abundance: -; j_gene: TRBJ2-1; v_gene: TRBV11-1
CDR3nt: TGTGCCATCAGTTTGGGGGCGCGGGCCGATCAGCCCCAGCATTTT; CDR3aa: CAISLGARADQPQHF; d_gene: -; abundance: -; j_gene: TRBJ1-5; v_gene: TRBV28
CDR3nt: TGTGCCAGCAGTCACGGGACAGACTATGGCTACACCTTC; CDR3aa: CASSHGTDYGYTF; d_gene: TRBD1; abundance: -; j_gene: TRBJ1-2; v_gene: TRBV11-2
CDR3nt: TGTGCCAGCAAACCGTACCGGGACAGGGGAACCGAGCAGTACTTC; CDR3aa: CASKPYRDRGTEQYF; d_gene: TRBD1; abundance: many; j_gene: TRBJ2-7; v_gene: TRBV28
CDR3nt: TGCAGTGCTATTCGGACAGGGGAGATGTACACTGAAGCTTTCTTT; CDR3aa: CSAIRTGEMYTEAFF; d_gene: TRBD1; abundance: many; j_gene: TRBJ1-1; v_gene: TRBV20-1
CDR3nt: TGTGCCAGCAGTATTTCTAATCAGCCCCAGCATTTT; CDR3aa: CASSISNQPQHF; d_gene: -; abundance: many; j_gene: TRBJ1-5; v_gene: TRBV28
CDR3nt: TGTGCCAGCAGCCGGGGGGCACCCGTAGCCTCTGGAAACACCATATATTTT; CDR3aa: CASSRGAPVASGNTIYF; d_gene: -; abundance: -; j_gene: TRBJ1-3; v_gene: TRBV3-1
CDR3nt: TGTGCCAGCAGTGGCGGCTACGGAGGGGGGGAAAAACTGTTTTTT; CDR3aa: CASSGGYGGGEKLFF; d_gene: -; abundance: many; j_gene: TRBJ1-4; v_gene: TRBV28
CDR3nt: TGTGCCAGCAGCTTATTTTTCTGGGCTGGGGCTGAGGGGAACACTGAAGCTTTCTTT; CDR3aa: CASSLFFWAGAEGNTEAFF; d_gene: -; abundance: many; j_gene: TRBJ1-1; v_gene: TRBV7-9
CDR3nt: TGCAGCGTTGAAGATATGAGCGGGAGGGCCGTAGATACGCAGTATTTT; CDR3aa: CSVEDMSGRAVDTQYF; d_gene: TRBD2; abundance: many; j_gene: TRBJ2-3; v_gene: TRBV29-1
CDR3nt: TGTGCCAGCAGCTTCGGGACAGGGAGCACAGATACGCAGTATTTT; CDR3aa: CASSFGTGSTDTQYF; d_gene: TRBD1; abundance: -; j_gene: TRBJ2-3; v_gene: TRBV7-9
CDR3nt: TGCGCCAGCAGCCAAGACCAGGGACTAGCGGGACGAACCTCCTACAATGAGCAGTTCTTC; CDR3aa: CASSQDQGLAGRTSYNEQFF; d_gene: TRBD2; abundance: many; j_gene: TRBJ2-1; v_gene: TRBV4-1
CDR3nt: TGTGCCAGCAGTTCTTCCCCGGGGCCTGAAGCTTTCTTT; CDR3aa: CASSSSPGPEAFF; d_gene: -; abundance: -; j_gene: TRBJ1-1; v_gene: TRBV28
CDR3nt: TGTGCCAGCAGTCCCTGGGGGGCATCGAGGTACACCTTC; CDR3aa: CASSPWGASRYTF; d_gene: -; abundance: many; j_gene: TRBJ1-2; v_gene: TRBV27
CDR3nt: TGTGCCAGCAGCGTCGGAGCGGGGAGCACAGATACGCAGTATTTT; CDR3aa: CASSVGAGSTDTQYF; d_gene: TRBD2; abundance: many; j_gene: TRBJ2-3; v_gene: TRBV9
CDR3nt: TGTGCCTGGATCAGGCCGAGCACTGAAGCTTTCTTT; CDR3aa: CAWIRPSTEAFF; d_gene: -; abundance: medium-sized; j_gene: TRBJ1-1; v_gene: TRBV30
CDR3nt: TGTGCCAGCAGTCCTATTTTGGGGAACACTGAAGCTTTCTTT; CDR3aa: CASSPILGNTEAFF; d_gene: -; abundance: many; j_gene: TRBJ1-1; v_gene: TRBV12-3/TRBV12-4
CDR3nt: TGTGCCAGCAGCACGACAGGGGGATTGACAGATAAGCAGTATTTT; CDR3aa: CASSTTGGLTDKQYF; d_gene: TRBD1; abundance: -; j_gene: TRBJ2-3; v_gene: TRBV6-1
CDR3nt: TGTGCCAGCAGCTCTGGATACGGGACACCTGTTTTCTCTAGCACAGATACGCAGTATTTT; CDR3aa: CASSSGYGTPVFSSTDTQYF; d_gene: -; abundance: many; j_gene: TRBJ2-3; v_gene: TRBV11-1
CDR3nt: TGTGCCAGCAGTAGAGAAGGGGATTTCAATGAGCAGTTCTTC; CDR3aa: CASSREGDFNEQFF; d_gene: -; abundance: many; j_gene: TRBJ2-1; v_gene: TRBV6-1
CDR3nt: TGTGCCAGCAGCGGACTGAACACTGAAGCTTTCTTT; CDR3aa: CASSGLNTEAFF; d_gene: -; abundance: few; j_gene: TRBJ1-1; v_gene: TRBV9
CDR3nt: TGCGCCAGCAGCAAAGGGGGCGGGAGGCAGAACGAGCAGTACTTC; CDR3aa: CASSKGGGRQNEQYF; d_gene: -; abundance: once; j_gene: TRBJ2-7; v_gene: TRBV5-1
CDR3nt: TGCGCCAGCAGCCAACCACCGGGTCGAACGAGGTGGTCCTCCTACGAGCAGTACTTC; CDR3aa: CASSQPPGRTRWSSYEQYF; d_gene: -; abundance: -; j_gene: TRBJ2-7; v_gene: TRBV4-1
CDR3nt: TGTGCCAGCAGCCAGGCGGACAGTGTCTCCCTTGGCTACACCTTC; CDR3aa: CASSQADSVSLGYTF; d_gene: -; abundance: many; j_gene: TRBJ1-2; v_gene: TRBV4-2
CDR3nt: TGCGCCAGCAGCTCCCCCGGGGGTACGGGCACAGATACGCAGTATTTT; CDR3aa: CASSSPGGTGTDTQYF; d_gene: -; abundance: -; j_gene: TRBJ2-3; v_gene: TRBV5-1
CDR3nt: TGTGCCAGCAGCCAAGTAGATTCAGGGGGGAATTCACCCCTCCACTTT; CDR3aa: CASSQVDSGGNSPLHF; d_gene: TRBD1; abundance: many; j_gene: TRBJ1-6; v_gene: TRBV3-1
CDR3nt: TGTGCCAGCAGCCAGCCCCAGGGATATGGCTACACCTTC; CDR3aa: CASSQPQGYGYTF; d_gene: -; abundance: many; j_gene: TRBJ1-2; v_gene: TRBV3-1
CDR3nt: TGTGCCAGCGGCTGGGACAGGGGGCGCCTCCACTTT; CDR3aa: CASGWDRGRLHF; d_gene: TRBD1; abundance: many; j_gene: TRBJ1-6; v_gene: TRBV27
CDR3nt: TGCAGCGCCAAGGGTGGTGACGGGACAGGGGATAATTCACCCCTCCACTTT; CDR3aa: CSAKGGDGTGDNSPLHF; d_gene: TRBD1; abundance: -; j_gene: TRBJ1-6; v_gene: TRBV29-1
CDR3nt: TGTGCCAGCAGTCCCCGGGGAGGGGGGTTCTACGAGCAGTACTTC; CDR3aa: CASSPRGGGFYEQYF; d_gene: -; abundance: -; j_gene: TRBJ2-7; v_gene: TRBV6-1
CDR3nt: TGTGCCAGCAGCTTAGCGACGGGAGTAGAGACCCAGTACTTC; CDR3aa: CASSLATGVETQYF; d_gene: -; abundance: many; j_gene: TRBJ2-5; v_gene: TRBV7-8
CDR3nt: TGTGCCAGCAAAGGAGTCGCCGCATATACGCAGTATTTT; CDR3aa: CASKGVAAYTQYF; d_gene: -; abundance: many; j_gene: TRBJ2-3; v_gene: TRBV2
CDR3nt: TGTGCCAGCAGTTCTCAAAGGACAGCTTACAATGAGCAGTTCTTC; CDR3aa: CASSSQRTAYNEQFF; d_gene: -; abundance: many; j_gene: TRBJ2-1; v_gene: TRBV28
CDR3nt: TGTGCCAGCAGCCAAGATCCCGGGGGGGCCCAGTACTTC; CDR3aa: CASSQDPGGAQYF; d_gene: TRBD2; abundance: few; j_gene: TRBJ2-5; v_gene: TRBV4-2
CDR3nt: TGTGCCAGCAGAGCTAGCGGGAGGGCATATCCGGATGAGCAGTTCTTC; CDR3aa: CASRASGRAYPDEQFF; d_gene: TRBD2; abundance: -; j_gene: TRBJ2-1; v_gene: TRBV2
CDR3nt: TGTGCCAGCAGCTTATCCCCAGCGGGCCTACCAGATACGCAGTATTTT; CDR3aa: CASSLSPAGLPDTQYF; d_gene: -; abundance: -; j_gene: TRBJ2-3; v_gene: TRBV7-3
CDR3nt: TGTGCCAGCAGTTACGCGACAGTGGTGGTCATGAACACTGAAGCTTTCTTT; CDR3aa: CASSYATVVVMNTEAFF; d_gene: -; abundance: -; j_gene: TRBJ1-1; v_gene: TRBV6-2/TRBV6-3
CDR3nt: TGCGCCAGCAGCCAAGAGGGTACCGGGACAGGGACCGTCAACTATGGCTACACCTTC; CDR3aa: CASSQEGTGTGTVNYGYTF; d_gene: TRBD1; abundance: few; j_gene: TRBJ1-2; v_gene: TRBV4-1
CDR3nt: TGTGCCAGCAGTACGTGGCAGAATCAGCCCCAGCATTTT; CDR3aa: CASSTWQNQPQHF; d_gene: -; abundance: -; j_gene: TRBJ1-5; v_gene: TRBV2
CDR3nt: TGTTCCAGCGGAGTTTGTGTCCGGCCATACGAGCAGTACTTC; CDR3aa: CSSGVCVRPYEQYF; d_gene: -; abundance: -; j_gene: TRBJ2-7; v_gene: TRBV27
CDR3nt: TGTGCCAACACCAACGGGAGGGTAAGGTCACCCCTCCACTTT; CDR3aa: CANTNGRVRSPLHF; d_gene: -; abundance: once; j_gene: TRBJ1-6; v_gene: TRBV2